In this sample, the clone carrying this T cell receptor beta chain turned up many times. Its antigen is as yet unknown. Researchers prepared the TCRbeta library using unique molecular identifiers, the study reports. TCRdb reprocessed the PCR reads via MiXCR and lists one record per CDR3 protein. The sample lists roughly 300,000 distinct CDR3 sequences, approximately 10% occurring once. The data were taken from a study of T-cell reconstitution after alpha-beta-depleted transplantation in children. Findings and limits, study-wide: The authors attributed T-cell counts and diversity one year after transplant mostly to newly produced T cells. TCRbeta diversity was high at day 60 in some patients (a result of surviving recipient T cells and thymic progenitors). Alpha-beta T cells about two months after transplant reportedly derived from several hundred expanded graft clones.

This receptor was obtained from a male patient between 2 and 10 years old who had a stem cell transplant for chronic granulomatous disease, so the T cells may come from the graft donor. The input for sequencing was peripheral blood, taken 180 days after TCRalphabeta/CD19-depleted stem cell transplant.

The CDR3 nucleotides are TGCAGTGCGGCGGACAGGGGAAGGGACGAGCAGTACTTC. As protein: CSAADRGRDEQYF. The chain links TRBV20-1 to TRBJ2-7, with 9 bases that match TRBD1. In germline, CDR1 is DFQATT, CDR2 SNEGSKA (reference sequence). There are 13 residues in the CDR3. The V gene end was trimmed by 6 bases and the J gene end by 5 bases; junction bases not matched to a gene: 8.